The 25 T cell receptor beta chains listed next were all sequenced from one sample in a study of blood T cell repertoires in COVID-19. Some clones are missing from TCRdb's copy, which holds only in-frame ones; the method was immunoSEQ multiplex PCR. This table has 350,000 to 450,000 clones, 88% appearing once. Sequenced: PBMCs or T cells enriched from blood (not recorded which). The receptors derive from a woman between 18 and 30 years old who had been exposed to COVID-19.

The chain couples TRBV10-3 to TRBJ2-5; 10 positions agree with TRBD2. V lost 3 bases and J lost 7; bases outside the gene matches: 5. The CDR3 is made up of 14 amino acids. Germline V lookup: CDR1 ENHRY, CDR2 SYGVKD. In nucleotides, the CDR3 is TGTGCCATCAGTGATACTAGCGGGGTCATGACCCAGTACTTC. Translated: CAISDTSGVMTQYF.

The CDR3 coding sequence is TGTGCCAGCAGCCAGGCCACAGATAGCAATCAGCCCCAGCATTTT. This encodes CASSQATDSNQPQHF. This chain connects TRBV4-2 to TRBJ1-5; no clear D. The CDR3 extends over 15 amino acids. Germline CDR1 reads LGHNA; CDR2 reads YNFKEQ. Trimming removed 3 bases at V and 0 bases at J, with 9 bases between.

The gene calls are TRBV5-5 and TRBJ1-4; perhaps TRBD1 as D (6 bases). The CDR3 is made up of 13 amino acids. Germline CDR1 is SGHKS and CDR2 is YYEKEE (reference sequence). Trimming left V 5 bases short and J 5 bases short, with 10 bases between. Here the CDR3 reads CASSWTVNEKLFF. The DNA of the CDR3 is TGTGCCAGCAGTTGGACAGTAAATGAAAAACTGTTTTTT. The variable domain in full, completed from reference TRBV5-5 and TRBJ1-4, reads DAGVTQSPTHLIKTRGQQVTLRCSPISGHKSVSWYQQVLGQGPQFIFQYYEKEERGRGNFPDRFSARQFPNYSSELNVNALLLGDSALYLCASSWTVNEKLFFGSGTQLSVL.

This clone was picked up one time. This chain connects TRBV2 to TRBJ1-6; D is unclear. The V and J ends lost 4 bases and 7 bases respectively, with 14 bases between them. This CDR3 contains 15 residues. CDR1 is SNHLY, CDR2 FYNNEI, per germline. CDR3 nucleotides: TGTGCCAGCAGTGGGCAGAGGCAGATCAATTCACCCCTCCACTTT. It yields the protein CASSGQRQINSPLHF.

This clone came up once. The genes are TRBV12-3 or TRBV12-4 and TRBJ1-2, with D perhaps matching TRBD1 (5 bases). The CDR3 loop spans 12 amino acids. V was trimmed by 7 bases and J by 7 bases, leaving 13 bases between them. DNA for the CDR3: TGTGCCAGCACCAGGGACTCCGGTGGCTACACCTTC. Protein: CASTRDSGGYTF.

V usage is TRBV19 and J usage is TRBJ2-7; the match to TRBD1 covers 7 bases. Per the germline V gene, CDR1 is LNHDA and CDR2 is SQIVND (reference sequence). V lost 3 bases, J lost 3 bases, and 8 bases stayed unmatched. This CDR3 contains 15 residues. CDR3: CASSIARDSFYEQYF. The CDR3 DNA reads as TGTGCCAGTAGTATCGCCCGGGACAGTTTCTACGAGCAGTACTTC.

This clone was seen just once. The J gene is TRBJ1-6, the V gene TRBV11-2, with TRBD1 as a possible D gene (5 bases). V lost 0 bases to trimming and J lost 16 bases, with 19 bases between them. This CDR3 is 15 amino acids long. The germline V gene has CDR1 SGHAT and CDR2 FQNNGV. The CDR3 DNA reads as TGTGCCAGCAGCTTAGACACCATCCAACAGGAGAGACTCCACTTT. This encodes CASSLDTIQQERLHF.

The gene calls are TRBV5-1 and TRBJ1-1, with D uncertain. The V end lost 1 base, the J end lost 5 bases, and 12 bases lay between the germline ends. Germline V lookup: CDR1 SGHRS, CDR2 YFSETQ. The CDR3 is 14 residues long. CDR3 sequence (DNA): TGCGCCAGCAGCTTGTATTTCGCGGAGACTGAAGCTTTCTTT. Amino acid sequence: CASSLYFAETEAFF.

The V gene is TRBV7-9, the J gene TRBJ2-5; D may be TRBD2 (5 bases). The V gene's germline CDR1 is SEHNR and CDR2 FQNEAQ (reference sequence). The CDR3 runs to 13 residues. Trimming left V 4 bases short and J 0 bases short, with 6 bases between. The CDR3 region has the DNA TGTGCCAGCAGCTGGGGAGACCAAGAGACCCAGTACTTC. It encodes CASSWGDQETQYF.

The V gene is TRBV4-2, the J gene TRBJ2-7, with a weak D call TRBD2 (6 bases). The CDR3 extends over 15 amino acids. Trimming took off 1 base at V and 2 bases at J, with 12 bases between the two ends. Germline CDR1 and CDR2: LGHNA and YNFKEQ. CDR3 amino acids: CASSQVGGATYEQYF. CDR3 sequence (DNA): TGTGCCAGCAGCCAAGTCGGCGGGGCTACCTACGAGCAGTACTTC.

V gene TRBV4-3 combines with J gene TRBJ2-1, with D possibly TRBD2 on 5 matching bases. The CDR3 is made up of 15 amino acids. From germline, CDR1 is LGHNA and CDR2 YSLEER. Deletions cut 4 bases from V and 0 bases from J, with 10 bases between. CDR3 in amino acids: CASSPAEASYNEQFF. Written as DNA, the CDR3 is TGCGCCAGCAGCCCCGCGGAGGCCTCCTACAATGAGCAGTTCTTC.

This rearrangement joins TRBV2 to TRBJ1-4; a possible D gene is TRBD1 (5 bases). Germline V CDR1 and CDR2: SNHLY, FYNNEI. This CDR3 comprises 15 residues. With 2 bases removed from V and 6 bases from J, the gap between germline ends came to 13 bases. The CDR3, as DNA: TGTGCCAGCAGTGAATTACCGGACAACGATGAAAAACTGTTTTTT. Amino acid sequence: CASSELPDNDEKLFF.

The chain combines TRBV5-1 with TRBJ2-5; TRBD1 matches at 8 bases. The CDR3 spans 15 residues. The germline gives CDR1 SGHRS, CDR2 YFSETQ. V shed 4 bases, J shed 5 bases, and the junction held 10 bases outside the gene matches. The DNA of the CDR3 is TGCGCCAGCAGCAGGACAGGGCAGGCGTCGGAGACCCAGTACTTC. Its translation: CASSRTGQASETQYF.

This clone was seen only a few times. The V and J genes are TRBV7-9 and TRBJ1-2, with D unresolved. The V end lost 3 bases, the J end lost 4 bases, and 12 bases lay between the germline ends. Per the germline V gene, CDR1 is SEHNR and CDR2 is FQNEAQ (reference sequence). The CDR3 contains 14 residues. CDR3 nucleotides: TGTGCCAGCAGCTTGGAGGGTGTCGGCTATGGCTACACCTTC. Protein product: CASSLEGVGYGYTF.

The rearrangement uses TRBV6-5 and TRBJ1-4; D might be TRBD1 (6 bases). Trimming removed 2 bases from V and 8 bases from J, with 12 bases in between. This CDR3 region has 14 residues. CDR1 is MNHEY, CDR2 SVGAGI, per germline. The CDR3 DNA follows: TGTGCCAGCAGTTACGACGGGACACGAGAAAAACTGTTTTTT. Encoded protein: CASSYDGTREKLFF.

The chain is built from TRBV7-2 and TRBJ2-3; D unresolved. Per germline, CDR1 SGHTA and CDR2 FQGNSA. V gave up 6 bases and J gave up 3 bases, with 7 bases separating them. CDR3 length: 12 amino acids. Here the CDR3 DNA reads TGTGCCAGCAGACTCGAAACAGATACGCAGTATTTT. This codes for CASRLETDTQYF.

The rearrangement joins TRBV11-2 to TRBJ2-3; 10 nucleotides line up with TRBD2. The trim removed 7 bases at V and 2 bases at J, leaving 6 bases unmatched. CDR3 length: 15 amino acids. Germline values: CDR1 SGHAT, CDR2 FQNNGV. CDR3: CASTLSGGPTDTQYF. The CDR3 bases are TGTGCCAGCACCCTTAGCGGGGGGCCCACAGATACGCAGTATTTT. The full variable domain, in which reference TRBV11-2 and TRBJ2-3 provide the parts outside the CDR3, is EAGVAQSPRYKIIEKRQSVAFWCNPISGHATLYWYQQILGQGPKLLIQFQNNGVVDDSQLPKDRFSAERLKGVDSTLKIQPAKLEDSAVYLCASTLSGGPTDTQYFGPGTRLTVL.

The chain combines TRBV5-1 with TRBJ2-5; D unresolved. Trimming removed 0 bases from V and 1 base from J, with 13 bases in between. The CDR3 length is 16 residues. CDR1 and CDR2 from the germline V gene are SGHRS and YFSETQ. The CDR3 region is CASSLVVMSLQETQYF. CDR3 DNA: TGCGCCAGCAGCTTGGTCGTGATGTCACTCCAAGAGACCCAGTACTTC. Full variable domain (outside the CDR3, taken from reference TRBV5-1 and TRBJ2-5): KAGVTQTPRYLIKTRGQQVTLSCSPISGHRSVSWYQQTPGQGLQFLFEYFSETQRNKGNFPGRFSGRQFSNSRSEMNVSTLELGDSALYLCASSLVVMSLQETQYFGPGTRLLVL.

The CDR3, as DNA: TGTGCCAGCAGCTCTCCGACAGGGGCAAGCACAGATACGCAGTATTTT. It encodes CASSSPTGASTDTQYF. The V call is TRBV7-9, the J call TRBJ2-3; 8 bases agree with TRBD1. This CDR3 has 16 amino acids. After removal of 4 bases from V and 0 bases from J, the junction contained 6 bases not matched to a gene. Germline assignment: CDR1 SEHNR and CDR2 FQNEAQ (reference sequence).

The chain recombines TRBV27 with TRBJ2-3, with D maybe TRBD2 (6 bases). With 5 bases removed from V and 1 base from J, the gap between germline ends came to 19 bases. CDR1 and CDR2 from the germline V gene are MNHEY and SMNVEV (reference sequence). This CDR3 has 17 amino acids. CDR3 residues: CASSTSRDFSRTDTQYF. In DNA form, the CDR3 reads TGTGCCAGCAGTACGTCCCGGGACTTTTCTCGCACAGATACGCAGTATTTT.

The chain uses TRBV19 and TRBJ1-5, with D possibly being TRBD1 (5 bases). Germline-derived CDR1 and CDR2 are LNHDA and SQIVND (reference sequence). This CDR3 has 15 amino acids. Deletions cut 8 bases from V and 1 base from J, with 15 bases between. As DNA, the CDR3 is TGTGCCAGTCAAAACGGGCAGGGAAGCAATCAGCCCCAGCATTTT. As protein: CASQNGQGSNQPQHF.

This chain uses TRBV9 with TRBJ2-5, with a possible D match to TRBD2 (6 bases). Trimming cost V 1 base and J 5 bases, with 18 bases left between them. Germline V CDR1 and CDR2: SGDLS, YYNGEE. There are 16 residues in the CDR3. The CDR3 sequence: CASSVNGQLGGETQYF. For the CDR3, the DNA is TGTGCCAGCAGCGTAAACGGGCAACTTGGGGGGGAGACCCAGTACTTC. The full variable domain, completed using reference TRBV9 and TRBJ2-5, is DSGVTQTPKHLITATGQRVTLRCSPRSGDLSVYWYQQSLDQGLQFLIQYYNGEERAKGNILERFSAQQFPDLHSELNLSSLELGDSALYFCASSVNGQLGGETQYFGPGTRLLVL.

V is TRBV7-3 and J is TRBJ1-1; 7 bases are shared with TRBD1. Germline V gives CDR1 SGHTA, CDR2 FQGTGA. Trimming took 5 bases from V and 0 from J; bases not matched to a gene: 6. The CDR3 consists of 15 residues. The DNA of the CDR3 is TGTGCCAGCAGCGCCCAGGGGGTCGTGAACACTGAAGCTTTCTTT. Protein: CASSAQGVVNTEAFF.

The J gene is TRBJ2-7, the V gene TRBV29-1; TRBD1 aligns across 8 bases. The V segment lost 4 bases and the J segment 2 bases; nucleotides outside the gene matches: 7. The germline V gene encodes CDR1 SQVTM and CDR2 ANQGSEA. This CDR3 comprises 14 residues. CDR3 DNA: TGCAGCGTTGCCCGGACAGGGAGCGCCTACGAGCAGTACTTC. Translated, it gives CSVARTGSAYEQYF.

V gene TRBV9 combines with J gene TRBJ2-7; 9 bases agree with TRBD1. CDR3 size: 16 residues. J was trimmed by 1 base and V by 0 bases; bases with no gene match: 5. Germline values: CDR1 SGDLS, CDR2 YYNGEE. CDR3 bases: TGTGCCAGCAGCGTAGATTACGGGACAGGGTCCTACGAGCAGTACTTC. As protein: CASSVDYGTGSYEQYF.